Sequencing of this TCR beta chain was carried out in a study of technical replicates of blood from a handful of donors. Measured with immunoSEQ multiplex PCR; TCRdb has only the in-frame clones, and not every one. Of 65,000 to 80,000 clones in the sample, under 98% were seen once. V was trimmed by 0 bases and J by 7 bases, leaving 12 bases between them. CDR1 is LGHNA and CDR2 is YSLEER in the germline V gene. The CDR3 extends over 14 amino acids. The V and J genes are TRBV4-3 and TRBJ1-1, with a possible D match to TRBD1 (6 bases). The sample was T cells isolated from PBMCs. The receptor comes from a human donor in good health. The CDR3 sequence: CASSQERQVDEAFF. The CDR3 DNA follows: TGCGCCAGCAGCCAAGAGAGACAGGTCGATGAAGCTTTCTTT.